One sample yielded the 20 T cell receptor beta chains listed below, sequenced in a study of beta chain features in type 1 diabetes. The sequenced template was cDNA made from the entire isolated RNA. The protocol was immunoSEQ multiplex PCR, while the TCRdb copy is restricted to in-frame clones and leaves out a portion. The sample holds 400,000 to 450,000 clones, about 15% seen once. The sample was naive CD4+ T cells from blood. Receptors originate from a man younger than 45 in good health.

The rearrangement joins TRBV7-9 to TRBJ1-2; perhaps TRBD1 as D (6 bases). The V gene's germline CDR1 is SEHNR and CDR2 FQNEAQ (reference sequence). V was shortened by 5 bases and J by 8 bases, with 24 bases between the two germline ends. CDR3 length: 16 amino acids. Here the CDR3 DNA reads TGTGCCAGCAGCCCTACAGGGTATGATCCTTTTCGCGGCTACACCTTC. Encoded protein: CASSPTGYDPFRGYTF.

The chain joins TRBV14 to TRBJ1-1; 9 nucleotides align to TRBD1. Germline CDR1 SGHDN, CDR2 FVKESK. The junction had 3 bases not matched to a gene; V was cut back by 8 bases and J by 2 bases. The CDR3 runs 13 residues. The CDR3 reads CASGTGPNTEAFF. CDR3 DNA: TGTGCCAGCGGGACAGGGCCTAACACTGAAGCTTTCTTT.

This clone was counted a few times. V is TRBV7-2 and J is TRBJ1-6; 8 nucleotides align to TRBD1. The CDR3 loop spans 14 amino acids. Germline trimming cut 7 bases from V and 9 bases from J; bases unmatched to any gene: 8. Germline V lookup: CDR1 SGHTA, CDR2 FQGNSA. This CDR3 reads CASTDRQGTSPLHF. The CDR3 DNA sequence: TGTGCCAGCACCGACAGACAGGGGACTTCACCCCTCCACTTT.

This chain links TRBV23-1 with TRBJ1-1; D is perhaps TRBD1 (5 bases). Being an ORF, TRBV23-1 has a function that is uncertain. V was cut by 10 bases and J by 4 bases, with 22 bases left in between. This CDR3 is 15 amino acids long. The CDR3 sequence: CANFSAGYLSTEAFF. The DNA of the CDR3 is TGCGCCAACTTCTCGGCAGGGTATTTGAGCACTGAAGCTTTCTTT.

The chain combines TRBV20-1 with TRBJ2-7; 8 bases align to TRBD1. V lost 5 bases, J lost 5 bases, and 2 bases stayed unmatched. This CDR3 spans 11 amino acids. Germline CDR1 DFQATT, CDR2 SNEGSKA (reference sequence). The CDR3 here is CSAQTGDEQYV. As DNA, the CDR3 is TGCAGTGCTCAGACAGGGGACGAGCAGTACGTC.

The V call is TRBV11-2, the J call TRBJ2-7; D could derive from TRBD1 or TRBD2 (5 bases each). Trimming cost V 8 bases and J 0 bases, with 14 bases left between them. The CDR3 length is 14 residues. Germline V CDR1 and CDR2: SGHAT, FQNNGV. The CDR3 bases are TGTGCCAGCGGGATCGGGACCATCTCCTACGAGCAGTACTTC. This gives the protein CASGIGTISYEQYF.

This clone was seen more than once but under ten times. The chain joins TRBV21-1 to TRBJ2-4; the table names TRBD2, a call not compared with the DNA. TRBV21-1 is classified as a pseudogene. The CDR3 loop spans 14 amino acids. CDR3 DNA: TGTGCCAGCAGCAAGCGGGAGGACAAAAACATTCAGTACTTC. Protein sequence: CASSKREDKNIQYF.

This clone was seen a few times. The chain combines TRBV23-1 with TRBJ2-7; 10 bases fit TRBD1. TRBV23-1 falls under the ORF class, with uncertain function. CDR3 length equals 16 residues. V was pared by 2 bases and J by 8 bases, with 12 bases of the junction left unmatched. The CDR3 DNA reads as TGCGCCAGCAGTCAAGTGGTCCCGGAGGGACAGGGGAAGCAGTACTTC. Residues: CASSQVVPEGQGKQYF.

This clone was counted only a few times. The chain employs TRBV18 and TRBJ2-7, with 10 nucleotides matching TRBD1. Germline CDR1 is KGHSH and CDR2 is LQKENI. The CDR3 is 14 residues long. J gave up 7 bases and V 4 bases, and 7 bases lay outside the gene matches. CDR3 in amino acids: CASSLTGGAGEQYF. CDR3 bases: TGTGCCAGCTCACTGACAGGGGGCGCGGGGGAGCAGTACTTC.

This chain joins TRBV10-2 and TRBJ2-1, with 8 nucleotides matching TRBD2. The germline CDR1 and CDR2 sequences are WSHSY and SAAADI. Unmatched junction bases numbered 6, after V lost 6 bases and J lost 2 bases. This CDR3 spans 15 amino acids. The CDR3: CASRGSGGAYNEQFF. CDR3 bases: TGCGCCAGCAGGGGCAGCGGGGGAGCCTACAATGAGCAGTTCTTC.

In this sample, this clone turned up a few times. The rearrangement uses TRBV25-1 and TRBJ2-2, with 9 bases lining up with TRBD1. Germline V gene sequence: CDR1 MGHDK, CDR2 SYGVNS. J was trimmed by 6 bases and V by 1 base; bases with no gene match: 6. The CDR3 consists of 16 residues. CDR3 DNA sequence: TGTGCCAGCAGTGAATGGGGGACAGGGCCCGCCGGGGAGCTGTTTTTT. It codes for CASSEWGTGPAGELFF.

The chain combines TRBV5-4 with TRBJ2-3, with 8 bases identical to TRBD1. Germline V lookup: CDR1 SGHNT, CDR2 YYREEE (reference sequence). The V segment lost 5 bases and the J segment 0 bases; nucleotides outside the gene matches: 11. CDR3 length equals 17 residues. This chain's CDR3 is CASSLPGQVKSTDTQYF. The DNA of the CDR3 is TGTGCCAGCAGTTTACCGGGACAGGTAAAAAGCACAGATACGCAGTATTTT.

This clone has just a few counts. The chain has TRBV2 and TRBJ2-7, with a weak D call TRBD1 (6 bases). The CDR3 loop spans 12 amino acids. V was trimmed by 4 bases and J by 8 bases, leaving 12 bases between them. Germline values: CDR1 SNHLY, CDR2 FYNNEI. The chain's CDR3 is CASSGGGQKQYF. CDR3 bases: TGTGCCAGCAGTGGAGGAGGACAGAAGCAGTACTTC.

The chain recombines TRBV6-5 with TRBJ2-1; 10 nucleotides agree with TRBD2. With V trimmed by 6 bases and J by 6 bases, 8 bases remained unmatched. The CDR3 contains 15 residues. The germline gives CDR1 MNHEY, CDR2 SVGAGI. The CDR3 reads CASSQVLAGANEQFF. The CDR3 nucleotides are TGTGCCAGCAGCCAAGTCCTAGCGGGAGCCAATGAGCAGTTCTTC.

This clone was recorded a few times. This chain links TRBV9 with TRBJ1-1, with a possible D match to TRBD1 (5 bases). CDR1 and CDR2 from the germline V gene are SGDLS and YYNGEE. There are 14 residues in the CDR3. V lost 1 base to trimming and J lost 1 base, with 8 bases between them. CDR3 bases: TGTGCCAGCAGCGTAACCGGGACGAACACTGAAGCTTTCTTT. This translates into CASSVTGTNTEAFF.

This clone has only a few counts. The rearrangement uses TRBV10-3 and TRBJ2-5; tentative D call: TRBD2 (5 bases). The length of the CDR3 is 11 residues. CDR1 and CDR2 (germline): ENHRY, SYGVKD. The V end lost 10 bases, the J end lost 2 bases, and 8 bases lay between the germline ends. In nucleotides, the CDR3 is TGTGCCACCAGGAGGCAAGAGACCCAGTACTTC. It specifies CATRRQETQYF.

The J gene is TRBJ2-3, the V gene TRBV29-1, with a possible D match to TRBD1 (5 bases). The CDR3 extends over 19 amino acids. In germline, CDR1 is SQVTM, CDR2 ANQGSEA. The germline V and J ends were trimmed by 5 bases and 0 bases, with 27 bases remaining between them. CDR3 bases: TGCAGCGTTTCCAGTTTTGGGCTGGGGCAGTCATCTAGCACAGATACGCAGTATTTT. Protein: CSVSSFGLGQSSSTDTQYF.

The chain links TRBV29-1 to TRBJ2-3; D gene uncertain. The V gene lost 7 bases and the J gene lost 2 bases, with 7 bases spanning the gap. Looked up from germline, CDR1 is SQVTM and CDR2 is ANQGSEA. CDR3 length: 11 amino acids. The CDR3 reads CSACLTDTQYF. The DNA for the CDR3 is TGCAGCGCCTGCCTCACAGATACGCAGTATTTT.

The table lists this clone with a few counts. The gene calls are TRBV15 and TRBJ2-4; 13 bases are a match to TRBD2. The trim removed 5 bases at V and 0 bases at J, leaving 7 bases unmatched. Germline CDR1 LNHNV, CDR2 YYDKDF (reference sequence). The CDR3 contains 18 residues. The CDR3 sequence: CATSPRLAGGLAKNIQYF. The DNA for the CDR3 is TGTGCCACCAGCCCCCGACTAGCGGGGGGACTAGCCAAAAACATTCAGTACTTC.

The V gene is TRBV6-1, the J gene TRBJ2-5; D gene ambiguous. The CDR3 consists of 11 residues. The V and J ends lost 5 bases and 4 bases respectively, with 5 bases between them. Germline V gene data show CDR1 as MNHNS and CDR2 as SASEGT. CDR3 DNA sequence: TGTGCCAGCAGTCCCTTAGAGACCCAGTACTTC. Protein: CASSPLETQYF.